The subject of this entry is one T cell receptor (beta chain). These data come from a study of OX40 agonist ivuxolimab in advanced cancers. Study-level information: The patients received agonistic anti-OX40 (CD134) antibody ivuxolimab. Hepatocellular carcinoma, melanoma, renal cell or head and neck cancer affected the dose-escalation patients.

Generated by immunoSEQ multiplex PCR, the TCRdb table keeps only in-frame clones and is missing some. Of fewer than 65,000 clones in the sample, roughly 90% were seen once. This TCR was recovered from an adult with an advanced solid tumor such as melanoma, head and neck, liver or kidney cancer. The sequencing here drew on CD4+ or CD8+ T cells sorted from blood, taken in a trial of the OX40 agonist ivuxolimab.

CDR3 residues: CASSREGLSGNSPLHF. CDR3 nucleotides: TGTGCCAGCAGCCGGGAGGGACTCAGCGGGAATTCACCCCTCCACTTT. This chain joins TRBV7-9 and TRBJ1-6; weak D call: TRBD1 (5 bases). The germline V gene has CDR1 SEHNR and CDR2 FQNEAQ (reference sequence). V was shortened by 5 bases and J by 7 bases, with 18 bases between the two germline ends. The CDR3 runs to 16 residues.